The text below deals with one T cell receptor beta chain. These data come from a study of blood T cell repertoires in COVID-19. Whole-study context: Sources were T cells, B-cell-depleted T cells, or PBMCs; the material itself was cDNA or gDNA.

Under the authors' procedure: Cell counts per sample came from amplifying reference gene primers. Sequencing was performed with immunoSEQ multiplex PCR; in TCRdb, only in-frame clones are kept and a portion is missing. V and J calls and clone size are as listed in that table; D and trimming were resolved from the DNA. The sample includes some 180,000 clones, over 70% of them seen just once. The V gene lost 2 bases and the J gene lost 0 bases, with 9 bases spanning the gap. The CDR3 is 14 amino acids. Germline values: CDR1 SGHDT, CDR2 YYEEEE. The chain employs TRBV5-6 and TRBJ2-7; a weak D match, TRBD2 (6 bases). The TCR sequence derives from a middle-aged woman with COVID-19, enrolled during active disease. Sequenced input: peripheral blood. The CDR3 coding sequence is TGTGCCAGCAGCTTCCCGGGACTCTCCTACGAGCAGTACTTC. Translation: CASSFPGLSYEQYF.